Presented here are 23 T cell receptor beta chains from one specimen sequenced in a study of shared clonotypes between healthy human individuals. This table comes from immunoSEQ multiplex PCR, and its TCRdb copy is limited to in-frame clones, with some not included. Of some 89,000 clones in the sample, around 67% were seen once. The material sequenced was memory CD8+ T cells sorted from blood. Subset: CD45RO+ cells pooled with CCR7-negative TemRA cells. The receptors here all came from a man aged 25-40 years in good health.

The DNA of the CDR3 is TGTGCCAGCAGCTTGGAGGGGTTTTGGAATGAGCAGTTCTTC. As protein: CASSLEGFWNEQFF. V and J are TRBV7-7 and TRBJ2-1; perhaps TRBD2 as D (6 bases). V was cut by 3 bases and J by 7 bases, with 13 bases left in between. CDR3 length equals 14 residues. The germline V gene encodes CDR1 SSHAT and CDR2 FNYEAQ (reference sequence).

The chain employs TRBV6-6 and TRBJ2-7, with D perhaps TRBD1 (5 bases). CDR1 is MNHNY and CDR2 is SVGAGI in the germline V gene (reference sequence). The CDR3 is 13 amino acids. With 4 bases removed from V and 6 bases from J, the gap between germline ends came to 13 bases. CDR3 nucleotides: TGTGCCAGCAGTTTAGGGGAAACTCGCGAGCAGTACTTC. Its translation: CASSLGETREQYF.

The V call is TRBV19, the J call TRBJ1-2, with unresolved D. CDR3 length: 13 residues. Trimming cost V 3 bases and J 2 bases, with 7 bases left between them. Looked up from germline, CDR1 is LNHDA and CDR2 is SQIVND (reference sequence). The CDR3 bases are TGTGCCAGTAGTATGTCGAGGAACTATGGCTACACCTTC. This codes for CASSMSRNYGYTF.

The CDR3: CASSSTTIYEQYF. Written as DNA, the CDR3 is TGTGCCAGCAGCTCGACGACCATCTACGAGCAGTACTTC. This chain joins TRBV11-2 and TRBJ2-7, with D uncertain. This CDR3 spans 13 amino acids. The ends were cut back, 4 bases at V and 3 bases at J, with 10 bases in the middle. In germline, CDR1 is SGHAT, CDR2 FQNNGV.

This chain uses TRBV4-2 with TRBJ2-1, with D possibly TRBD1 on 5 matching bases. V was trimmed by 0 bases and J by 9 bases, leaving 9 bases between them. The germline CDR1 and CDR2 sequences are LGHNA and YNFKEQ. CDR3 length: 13 amino acids. Written as DNA, the CDR3 is TGTGCCAGCAGCCAAGATATCACAGGTGAGCAGTTCTTC. It yields the protein CASSQDITGEQFF.

The V gene is TRBV5-1, the J gene TRBJ1-4, with D uncertain. V shed 2 bases and J shed 8 bases, with 22 bases lying between them. The germline gives CDR1 SGHRS, CDR2 YFSETQ. The CDR3 has 17 residues. The DNA of the CDR3 is TGCGCCAGCAGCTTCCGCCCAAGGGCAGGCTTTGGCGAAAAACTGTTTTTT. Amino acid sequence: CASSFRPRAGFGEKLFF.

The chain uses TRBV9 and TRBJ2-2; D is perhaps TRBD2 (6 bases). The CDR3 contains 16 residues. The ends were cut back, 2 bases at V and 2 bases at J, with 13 bases in the middle. Germline CDR1 reads SGDLS; CDR2 reads YYNGEE. Written as DNA, the CDR3 is TGTGCCAGCAGCGTCTTTTCGGAGGGCAACACCGGGGAGCTGTTTTTT. It translates to CASSVFSEGNTGELFF. Variable domain in full (rest from reference TRBV9 and TRBJ2-2): DSGVTQTPKHLITATGQRVTLRCSPRSGDLSVYWYQQSLDQGLQFLIQYYNGEERAKGNILERFSAQQFPDLHSELNLSSLELGDSALYFCASSVFSEGNTGELFFGEGSRLTVL.

The genes are TRBV11-2 and TRBJ2-3, with D unresolved. The CDR3 runs 12 residues. Trimming removed 3 bases from V and 3 bases from J, with 4 bases in between. CDR1 SGHAT and CDR2 FQNNGV come from the germline V gene. DNA for the CDR3: TGTGCCAGCAGCTTCAGGACAGATACGCAGTATTTT. Amino acids: CASSFRTDTQYF.

The gene calls are TRBV7-2 and TRBJ2-3; TRBD2 matches at 9 bases. V was clipped by 5 bases and J by 4 bases; unmatched bases: 7. This CDR3 is 15 amino acids long. The germline V gene has CDR1 SGHTA and CDR2 FQGNSA. CDR3 sequence reads: CASSHSGSGADTQYF. Written as DNA, the CDR3 is TGTGCCAGCAGCCATAGCGGGAGTGGTGCAGATACGCAGTATTTT.

V gene TRBV19 combines with J gene TRBJ2-3; D perhaps matches TRBD2 (7 bases). CDR1 LNHDA and CDR2 SQIVND come from the germline V gene (reference sequence). CDR3 length: 14 residues. Trimming shortened V by 7 bases and J by 0 bases, and 11 bases separated the two germline ends. The CDR3 sequence: CASTRGASTDTQYF. The CDR3 coding sequence is TGTGCCAGTACCCGGGGGGCTAGCACAGATACGCAGTATTTT.

This clone was seen a few times. This sample also contains other DNA sequences that code for the same CDR3. This chain links TRBV28 with TRBJ2-7, with a tentative D call TRBD1 (5 bases). The V end lost 7 bases, the J end lost 1 base, and 8 bases lay between the germline ends. This CDR3 has 12 residues. From germline, CDR1 is MDHEN and CDR2 SYDVKM. The CDR3 DNA follows: TGTGCCAGCACAGGGTCTTCCTACGAGCAGTACTTC. Its protein is CASTGSSYEQYF. The entire variable domain, with the rest obtained from reference TRBV28 and TRBJ2-7, is as follows: DVKVTQSSRYLVKRTGEKVFLECVQDMDHENMFWYRQDPGLGLRLIYFSYDVKMKEKGDIPEGYSVSREKKERFSLILESASTNQTSMYLCASTGSSYEQYFGPGTRLTVT.

CDR3 residues: CASSLGTSGSRDTQYF. CDR3 coding DNA: TGTGCCAGCAGCTTAGGGACTAGCGGGTCAAGAGATACGCAGTATTTT. This rearrangement joins TRBV7-2 to TRBJ2-3, with 11 bases that match TRBD2. The germline V gene encodes CDR1 SGHTA and CDR2 FQGNSA. CDR3 length: 16 amino acids. J lost 5 bases, V lost 1 base, and 5 bases had no gene match.

The V call is TRBV2, the J call TRBJ1-5; TRBD1 might be the D (6 bases). The CDR3 runs to 15 residues. From germline, CDR1 is SNHLY and CDR2 FYNNEI. Trimming removed 6 bases at V and 4 bases at J, with 16 bases between. The CDR3 loop reads CASRLSDSPNQPQHF. CDR3 DNA sequence: TGTGCCAGCAGATTATCGGACAGTCCGAATCAGCCCCAGCATTTT.

This clone was seen a handful of times. The chain is built from TRBV11-2 and TRBJ1-1; no clear D gene. Germline assignment: CDR1 SGHAT and CDR2 FQNNGV. The V and J ends lost 1 base and 4 bases respectively, with 4 bases between them. The CDR3 is made up of 12 amino acids. The CDR3 DNA reads TGTGCCAGCAGCTTAGTAGGCACTGAAGCTTTCTTT. This codes for CASSLVGTEAFF. The full variable domain, rest sourced from reference TRBV11-2 and TRBJ1-1, is EAGVAQSPRYKIIEKRQSVAFWCNPISGHATLYWYQQILGQGPKLLIQFQNNGVVDDSQLPKDRFSAERLKGVDSTLKIQPAKLEDSAVYLCASSLVGTEAFFGQGTRLTVV.

The rearrangement uses TRBV2 and TRBJ1-5; D remains unclear. Trimming took off 4 bases at V and 5 bases at J, with 6 bases between the two ends. Germline CDR1 reads SNHLY; CDR2 reads FYNNEI. This CDR3 has 12 amino acids. Here the CDR3 DNA reads TGTGCCAGCAGTGTGCAGTATCAGCCCCAGCATTTT. Amino acid sequence: CASSVQYQPQHF. The entire variable domain, with the rest obtained from reference TRBV2 and TRBJ1-5, is as follows: EPEVTQTPSHQVTQMGQEVILRCVPISNHLYFYWYRQILGQKVEFLVSFYNNEISEKSEIFDDQFSVERPDGSNFTLKIRSTKLEDSAMYFCASSVQYQPQHFGDGTRLSIL.

J is TRBJ1-2 and V is TRBV7-9, with unresolved D. Per germline, CDR1 SEHNR and CDR2 FQNEAQ (reference sequence). With 5 bases removed from V and 5 bases from J, the gap between germline ends came to 24 bases. The length of the CDR3 is 17 residues. CDR3 nucleotide sequence: TGTGCCAGCAGCCCCCCGCACAAGCTCCTGGTAGGGTATGGCTACACCTTC. The encoded protein is CASSPPHKLLVGYGYTF.

V gene TRBV4-1 combines with J gene TRBJ2-1; 8 bases line up with TRBD2. The V gene's germline CDR1 is MGHRA and CDR2 YSYEKL. CDR3 length: 17 amino acids. V lost 0 bases to trimming and J lost 6 bases; unmatched junction nucleotides: 10. CDR3 bases: TGCGCCAGCAGCCAAGATCCAAGCGGGAGCATGAGCAATGAGCAGTTCTTC. Translation: CASSQDPSGSMSNEQFF.

CDR3 bases: TGTGCCAGCAGCTTAGATCTGGGCAGGGGAGGGGCAGATACGCAGTATTTT. Translated, it gives CASSLDLGRGGADTQYF. This chain connects TRBV11-3 to TRBJ2-3, with D possibly matching TRBD2 (7 bases). Deletions cut 0 bases from V and 4 bases from J, with 17 bases between. The CDR3 has 17 residues. Germline CDR1 reads SGHNT; CDR2 reads YENEEA. Looking up the rest from reference TRBV11-3 and TRBJ2-3 gives the full variable domain: EAGVVQSPRYKIIEKKQPVAFWCNPISGHNTLYWYLQNLGQGPELLIRYENEEAVDDSQLPKDRFSAERLKGVDSTLKIQPAELGDSAVYLCASSLDLGRGGADTQYFGPGTRLTVL.

This rearrangement joins TRBV29-1 to TRBJ2-2; TRBD1 agrees at 8 bases. The V gene's germline CDR1 is SQVTM and CDR2 ANQGSEA. With 4 bases clipped from V and 7 bases from J, the junction kept 8 bases outside the gene matches. The CDR3 sequence is 14 residues long. DNA for the CDR3: TGCAGCGTTGTGGAACAGGGGGTGATCGGGGAGCTGTTTTTT. It codes for CSVVEQGVIGELFF.

This clone was counted only a few times. This chain links TRBV9 with TRBJ2-3; tentatively, D is TRBD2 (6 bases). Germline V gene data show CDR1 as SGDLS and CDR2 as YYNGEE. V lost 0 bases to trimming and J lost 5 bases, with 16 bases between them. The CDR3 is 16 residues long. The CDR3 DNA follows: TGTGCCAGCAGCGTAGCTTCCGGCGGGATGGGAGATACGCAGTATTTT. Amino acids: CASSVASGGMGDTQYF.

This clone has only a few counts. The chain recombines TRBV10-3 with TRBJ2-7, with 14 bases lining up with TRBD2. Germline V gene sequence: CDR1 ENHRY, CDR2 SYGVKD. Losses at the gene ends were 6 bases for V and 0 bases for J; bases not matched to a gene: 16. The CDR3 extends over 20 amino acids. The CDR3 loop reads CAISSGTSGSGPPSSYEQYF. CDR3 DNA sequence: TGTGCCATCAGCTCCGGGACTAGCGGGAGTGGGCCCCCGAGCTCCTACGAGCAGTACTTC.

The CDR3 nucleotides are TGTGCCAGCAGATGGGGCCAAGGCTGGGCAGGCACTGAAGCTTTCTTT. Translation: CASRWGQGWAGTEAFF. The rearrangement joins TRBV5-4 to TRBJ1-1; D may be TRBD1 (5 bases). Germline V CDR1 and CDR2: SGHNT, YYREEE (reference sequence). The CDR3 spans 16 residues. The V end lost 5 bases, the J end lost 4 bases, and 21 bases lay between the germline ends.

The chain combines TRBV18 with TRBJ2-3; D unclear. With 6 bases removed from V and 4 bases from J, the gap between germline ends came to 17 bases. Germline CDR1 reads KGHSH; CDR2 reads LQKENI. CDR3 length: 15 residues. The CDR3 nucleotides read TGTGCCAGCTCCCGAGTAAACACGGGCGCAGATACGCAGTATTTT. It translates to CASSRVNTGADTQYF. The variable domain in full, with the rest retrieved from reference TRBV18 and TRBJ2-3, is NAGVMQNPRHLVRRRGQEARLRCSPMKGHSHVYWYRQLPEEGLKFMVYLQKENIIDESGMPKERFSAEFPKEGPSILRIQQVVRGDSAAYFCASSRVNTGADTQYFGPGTRLTVL.